This is a list of T cell receptor beta chains from one sample in a study of CD8 T cells in Susac syndrome. TCRdb recomputed calls from the immunoSEQ multiplex PCR reads with MiXCR, one row per CDR3 protein. This table has about 90,000 distinct CDR3 sequences, around 96% appearing once. The sample comprised CD8+ T cells from PBMCs. These receptor sequences come from a human donor with Susac syndrome. The CDR3 runs from the conserved cysteine through the conserved F or W. The D gene is left open where the match is weak. Expanded clones get a size class; other rows say once, few or many, or leave the size out.

V: TRBV10-1; D: -; J: TRBJ2-7; size: -; CDR3: CASSDGGTRYEQYF; DNA: TGCGCCAGCAGTGATGGGGGCACGAGGTACGAGCAGTACTTC
V: TRBV6-5; D: TRBD1; J: TRBJ1-1; size: -; CDR3: CASSYRGQGSAEAFF; DNA: TGTGCCAGCAGTTACCGCGGACAGGGTTCAGCTGAAGCTTTCTTT
V: TRBV7-8; D: -; J: TRBJ2-5; size: -; CDR3: CASSLSGNPQETQYF; DNA: TGTGCCAGCAGCTTATCTGGGAACCCCCAAGAGACCCAGTACTTC
V: TRBV6-1; D: -; J: TRBJ1-3; size: -; CDR3: CASKFGGASGNTIYF; DNA: TGTGCCAGCAAATTCGGGGGCGCGTCTGGAAACACCATATATTTT
V: TRBV29-1; D: -; J: TRBJ2-5; size: -; CDR3: CSVEGQGWEGGETQYF; DNA: TGCAGCGTTGAAGGGCAGGGGTGGGAAGGAGGGGAGACCCAGTACTTC
V: TRBV20-1; D: -; J: TRBJ2-4; size: -; CDR3: CSAHRDKNIQYF; DNA: TGCAGTGCCCACCGGGACAAAAACATTCAGTACTTC
V: TRBV29-1; D: -; J: TRBJ1-2; size: -; CDR3: CSVEDPLPGADGYTF; DNA: TGCAGCGTTGAAGATCCCCTCCCGGGAGCGGATGGCTACACCTTC
V: TRBV9; D: -; J: TRBJ2-1; size: -; CDR3: CASSPSGASSYNEQFF; DNA: TGTGCCAGCAGCCCATCAGGGGCCAGCTCCTACAATGAGCAGTTCTTC
V: TRBV5-5; D: -; J: TRBJ2-5; size: -; CDR3: CASSFTGPGETQYF; DNA: TGTGCCAGCAGCTTCACCGGGCCTGGAGAGACCCAGTACTTC
V: TRBV4-3; D: TRBD2; J: TRBJ2-3; size: once; CDR3: CASSLGAGAVTDTQYF; DNA: TGCGCCAGCAGTCTGGGAGCGGGGGCCGTCACAGATACGCAGTATTTT
V: TRBV30; D: -; J: TRBJ1-1; size: -; CDR3: CAWTRTGKNTEAFF; DNA: TGTGCCTGGACTCGTACCGGAAAGAACACTGAAGCTTTCTTT
V: TRBV18; D: -; J: TRBJ1-5; size: -; CDR3: CASSPRDGGVWNQPQHF; DNA: TGTGCCAGCTCACCTCGGGACGGCGGTGTCTGGAATCAGCCCCAGCATTTT
V: TRBV7-9; D: -; J: TRBJ2-7; size: -; CDR3: CASSLTQAYEQYF; DNA: TGTGCCAGCAGCTTAACACAGGCCTACGAGCAGTACTTC
V: TRBV30; D: TRBD1; J: TRBJ2-7; size: -; CDR3: CAWTIARTGGGYEQYF; DNA: TGTGCCTGGACCATAGCCAGGACAGGGGGCGGGTACGAGCAGTACTTC